This TCR beta chain was recorded in a study of graft-versus-host responses after intestinal transplantation (dated by TCRdb to about 2021). For the study in its entirety: Recipients received multivisceral, liver-intestinal, or isolated intestinal transplants. Instead of going to the commercial service, samples from a few later patients were sequenced in-house on an Illumina MiSeq and processed with MiXCR. Alloreactive clones were identified by sequencing pre-transplant mixed lymphocyte reaction products and comparing these products with unstimulated pre-transplant donor and recipient T cells. Graft-versus-host and host-versus-graft alloreactive T cell clones were tracked in the graft, circulation and bone marrow after intestinal transplantation using bulk TCR-beta CDR3 sequencing. Of the roughly 25 intestinal transplant recipients enrolled in the cohort, one of whom was a retransplant, a few patients without pretransplant specimens were excluded. Anti-thymocyte globulin induction was given to all recipients, followed by maintenance tacrolimus and steroids for roughly 3 years. Donor T cell macrochimerism was defined as a peak of at least 4% donor T cells among recipient peripheral blood mononuclear cells. Paper-wide results and their limitations: Early after transplant, declines in HvG clones were associated with peak levels of circulating GvH clones. Conclusions were limited by the relatively low number and heterogeneity of intestinal transplant patients. GvH clones were detected in recipient bone marrow, and some appeared earlier in ileal mucosa or blood, consistent with an intestinal mucosal origin. High GvH to HvG T cell clonal ratios were observed in the allografts of patients with donor T cell macrochimerism.

The CDR3, from cysteine to phenylalanine, totals 11 residues. Solely the CDR3 DNA is kept, with 33 bases framed from the first base. The receptor library was made with the immunoSEQ multiplex PCR assay. For most patients, high-throughput TCR-beta CDR3 sequencing of genomic DNA was performed by Adaptive Biotechnologies. As for how the authors treated the data: Adaptive's ImmunoSEQ software supplied the TCR sequencing data for 18 patients, while MiXCR and VDJtools were used to process three other patients. Because the origin of CDR3 nucleotide sequences shared between donor and recipient could not be assigned, those sequences were removed. To count as alloreactive, a clone needed at least 2-fold expansion over unstimulated cells and a minimum CFSE-low frequency of 0.002% (template counts) or 0.001% (read counts). Mappable clones were those detected in sequenced pre-transplant spleen, lymph node, or MLR CFSE-low populations of the donor or recipient. The cumulative frequency of alloreactive clones was calculated as a percentage of all sequences, weighted by copy number. TCRdb retrieved this table from immuneACCESS and kept in-frame rearrangements only. Not all clones are present; in checked studies, unresolved V genes account for under half, and no reason is known for the remainder. V, J and clone size were drawn from that table, and D and trimming were deduced from the DNA. This sample gives more than 20,000 clones in total; roughly nine tenths of them show up just once. The top ten clonotypes cover around 5% of the sample.

Blood samples were collected up to 4 times in the first month after transplant and then at least monthly when available. Details on this clone: What antigen it recognizes has not been identified. Base qualities are not at hand, and no much larger clone is one base apart.

The clonotype originates from a human patient who received an intestinal transplant, so some T cells may come from the graft donor. The chain is made from TRBV21-1 and TRBJ1-5. TRBV21-1 is labeled a pseudogene. Specimen: PBMCs, collected around 68 days after intestinal transplantation. In nucleotides, the sequence is TGTGCCAGCAGCAACAATCAGCCCCAGCATTTT. It is translated as CASSNNQPQHF.